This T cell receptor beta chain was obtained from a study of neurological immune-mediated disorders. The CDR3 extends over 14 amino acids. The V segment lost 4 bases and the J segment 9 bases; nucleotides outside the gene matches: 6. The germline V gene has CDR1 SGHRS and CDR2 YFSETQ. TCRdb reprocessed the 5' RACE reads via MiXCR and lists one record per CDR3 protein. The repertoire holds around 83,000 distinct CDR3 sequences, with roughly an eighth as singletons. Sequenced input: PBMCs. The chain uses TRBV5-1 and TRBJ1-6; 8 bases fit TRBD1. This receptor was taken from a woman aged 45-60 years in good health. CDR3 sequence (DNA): TGCGCCAGCAGCAACGGACAGGGCCTTTCACCCCTCCACTTT. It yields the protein CASSNGQGLSPLHF. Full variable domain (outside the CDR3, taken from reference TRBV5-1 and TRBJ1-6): KAGVTQTPRYLIKTRGQQVTLSCSPISGHRSVSWYQQTPGQGLQFLFEYFSETQRNKGNFPGRFSGRQFSNSRSEMNVSTLELGDSALYLCASSNGQGLSPLHFGNGTRLTVT.